These T cell receptor beta chains were read from a single sample in a study of regulatory T cells in long-lasting Graves disease. TCRdb re-called the multiplex PCR reads through MiXCR, storing one row per CDR3 protein. The table shows 350,000 to 400,000 distinct CDR3 sequences, with 15% to 17% occurring only once. Source: peripheral blood mononuclear cells (PBMCs), taken at new diagnosis, from a patient treated with antithyroid drugs. Receptors originate from a female donor with Graves disease. Each CDR3 is given with its conserved first and last residue. The D gene is left open where the match is weak. Size values are once, few and many counts, or a class for expanded clones, and some rows have none.

clone size	V gene	D gene	J gene	CDR3 length	CDR3 DNA	CDR3 protein
.	TRBV5-1	.	TRBJ2-1	14	TGCGCCAGCAGCTTGGGACAGATATACAATGAGCAGTTCTTC	CASSLGQIYNEQFF
many	TRBV11-2	.	TRBJ2-7	15	TGTGCCAGCAACCAACGAGGCACACGATCCTACGAGCAGTACTTC	CASNQRGTRSYEQYF
few	TRBV12-3/TRBV12-4	.	TRBJ1-6	15	TGTGCCAGCAGCAGATGGACGGACAATAATTCACCCCTCCACTTT	CASSRWTDNNSPLHF
many	TRBV30	TRBD1	TRBJ2-7	14	TGTGCCTGTTTTATCCGGGACAGGCACTACGAGCAGTACTTC	CACFIRDRHYEQYF
.	TRBV5-1	TRBD1	TRBJ1-5	15	TGCGCCAGCAGCCGCAATACAGGGGGAAATCAGCCCCAGCATTTT	CASSRNTGGNQPQHF
few	TRBV3-1	.	TRBJ2-3	17	TGTGCCAGCAGCCGCCGTGGTGGACAGCGTCTCACAGATACGCAGTATTTT	CASSRRGGQRLTDTQYF
once	TRBV20-1	TRBD2	TRBJ2-7	15	TGCAGTGCTATCTCCGGGACTAGCGGCTCCTACGAGCAGTACTTC	CSAISGTSGSYEQYF
few	TRBV7-9	.	TRBJ2-1	14	TGTGCCAGCAGCTTAGCCCCTCTAGCGAATGAGCAGTTCTTC	CASSLAPLANEQFF
.	TRBV28	.	TRBJ2-7	14	TGTGCCAGCAGTTTATTGTCCGGAACCTACGAGCAGTACTTC	CASSLLSGTYEQYF
many	TRBV28	TRBD2	TRBJ2-5	13	TGTGCCAGCAGTTTACCTAGCGGGATGACCCAGTACTTC	CASSLPSGMTQYF
many	TRBV5-5	.	TRBJ1-1	15	TGTGCCAGCAGCTTGGAGTTCAGGAGGAACACTGAAGCTTTCTTT	CASSLEFRRNTEAFF
.	TRBV4-2	TRBD2	TRBJ2-3	18	TGTGCCAGCAGCCAAGGGGATCTAGCGGGGTTCTCAGGAGATACGCAGTATTTT	CASSQGDLAGFSGDTQYF
.	TRBV12-5	TRBD1	TRBJ2-5	19	TGTGCTAGTGGTTTGTTCCGACCCGAGACAGGGATGAAGAAAGAGACCCAGTACTTC	CASGLFRPETGMKKETQYF
many	TRBV6-1	TRBD1	TRBJ2-5	16	TGTGCCAGCAGTCGGCGACAGGGGGCAGGATGGGAGACCCAGTACTTC	CASSRRQGAGWETQYF
many	TRBV2	TRBD1	TRBJ1-1	18	TGTGCCAGCAGCCGAGACAGGGGTATGACCCGAATGAACACTGAAGCTTTCTTT	CASSRDRGMTRMNTEAFF
many	TRBV20-1	.	TRBJ2-2	13	TGCAGTGCTAGCGATATAAAAACCGGGGAGCTGTTTTTT	CSASDIKTGELFF
many	TRBV7-9	.	TRBJ2-3	13	TGTGCCAGCAGCTTTACGCCCACAGATACGCAGTATTTT	CASSFTPTDTQYF
many	TRBV28	TRBD1	TRBJ2-5	18	TGTGCCAGCAGTTTAGCTTCGGGACAGGTGCTGTACCAAGAGACCCAGTACTTC	CASSLASGQVLYQETQYF
many	TRBV7-9	TRBD1	TRBJ1-2	12	TGTGCCAGCAGCCGAGACAGGGACGGCTACACCTTC	CASSRDRDGYTF
many	TRBV2	.	TRBJ2-5	15	TGTGCCAGCAGTGAATGGAAACAGCCCCAAAGGACCCAGTACTTC	CASSEWKQPQRTQYF
medium-sized	TRBV3-1	TRBD2	TRBJ2-3	13	TGTGCCAGCAGCCCAGGACTAGCAGATACGCAGTATTTT	CASSPGLADTQYF
many	TRBV6-1	TRBD1	TRBJ1-2	12	TGTGCCAGCAGGACAGGGGGCTATGGCTACACCTTC	CASRTGGYGYTF
few	TRBV9	TRBD1	TRBJ2-7	14	TGTGCCAGCAGCCCCCGACAGGGGGCTGGAGAGCAGTACTTC	CASSPRQGAGEQYF
many	TRBV2	.	TRBJ1-5	13	TGTGCCAGCAGCCCAGAACTAAATCAGCCCCAGCATTTT	CASSPELNQPQHF
.	TRBV2	.	TRBJ1-5	13	TGTGCCAGCAGTGGTAACCCCAATCAGCCCCAGCATTTT	CASSGNPNQPQHF
.	TRBV19	TRBD1	TRBJ1-2	14	TGTGCCAGTAGTAGCCAGACAGGGAACTATGGCTACACCTTC	CASSSQTGNYGYTF
many	TRBV6-1	.	TRBJ1-1	14	TGTGCCATTCGCACCCCCGGATTGAACACTGAAGCTTTCTTT	CAIRTPGLNTEAFF
many	TRBV5-1	TRBD1	TRBJ1-1	14	TGCGCCAGCAGCGCAACAGGGGGCTACACTGAAGCTTTCTTT	CASSATGGYTEAFF
many	TRBV7-2	.	TRBJ2-7	16	TGTGCCAGCAGCCTTTACGGCACTAGCAGCTCCTACGAGCAGTACTTC	CASSLYGTSSSYEQYF
.	TRBV5-1	.	TRBJ2-3	14	TGCGCCAGCAGCTCCTGGTTCGGAACGGATACGCAGTATTTT	CASSSWFGTDTQYF
many	TRBV28	TRBD2	TRBJ2-1	16	TGTGCCAGCAGTTTAGATTCGGTTAGCGGGAGAAATGAGCAGTTCTTC	CASSLDSVSGRNEQFF
many	TRBV2	TRBD2	TRBJ2-1	16	TGTGCCTCTGAGGCGTCTAGCGGGGCAGGAAGAAATGAGCAGTTCTTC	CASEASSGAGRNEQFF
many	TRBV7-3	.	TRBJ2-3	14	TGTGCCAGCAGCTTATCGGGAAGCACAGATACGCAGTATTTT	CASSLSGSTDTQYF
many	TRBV3-1	.	TRBJ2-7	16	TGTGCCAGCAGCCAAGATTCTAGGCAGCCCCCTGACGAGCAGTACTTC	CASSQDSRQPPDEQYF
few	TRBV10-3	.	TRBJ1-5	13	TGTGCCATCAGTGAGTCGAGGAGTCAGCCCCAGCATTTT	CAISESRSQPQHF
.	TRBV29-1	.	TRBJ2-2	13	TGCAGCGTGGAACTTCTAGAGTCCGGGGAGCTGTTTTTT	CSVELLESGELFF
once	TRBV5-1	.	TRBJ2-1	16	TGCGCCAGCAGCCACCATAAGGGGGAGCCCTACAATGAGCAGTTCTTC	CASSHHKGEPYNEQFF
many	TRBV7-3	.	TRBJ2-7	15	TGTGCCAGCAGCGCCACATTAGGCGGAGACTACGAGCAGTACTTC	CASSATLGGDYEQYF
.	TRBV5-1	TRBD1	TRBJ2-7	13	TGCGCCAGCAGCCACGGGACAGGGTGGGAGCAGTACTTC	CASSHGTGWEQYF
many	TRBV24-1	TRBD1	TRBJ2-1	15	TGTGCCACCTCAAAACCGGGACAGGTTTACAATGAGCAGTTCTTC	CATSKPGQVYNEQFF
many	TRBV20-1	.	TRBJ2-1	14	TGCAGTGCTGAGTCCCGCGGACCCTACAATGAGCAGTTCTTC	CSAESRGPYNEQFF
many	TRBV6-1	.	TRBJ1-1	17	TGTGCCAGCAGCCGCCTCCGGGTGATAGCGGGGGACACTGAAGCTTTCTTT	CASSRLRVIAGDTEAFF
.	TRBV24-1	.	TRBJ2-1	16	TGTGCCACCAGTGACCCGAGACACCCCGGCGGGCCCGAGCAGTTCTTC	CATSDPRHPGGPEQFF
.	TRBV6-5	TRBD2	TRBJ2-7	16	TGTGCCAGCAGTTATTCTGGTGGGACTAGCGGATACGAGCAGTACTTC	CASSYSGGTSGYEQYF
.	TRBV18	.	TRBJ2-7	14	TGTGCCAGCTCACCGGAAGACCCGCACTACGAGCAGTACTTC	CASSPEDPHYEQYF